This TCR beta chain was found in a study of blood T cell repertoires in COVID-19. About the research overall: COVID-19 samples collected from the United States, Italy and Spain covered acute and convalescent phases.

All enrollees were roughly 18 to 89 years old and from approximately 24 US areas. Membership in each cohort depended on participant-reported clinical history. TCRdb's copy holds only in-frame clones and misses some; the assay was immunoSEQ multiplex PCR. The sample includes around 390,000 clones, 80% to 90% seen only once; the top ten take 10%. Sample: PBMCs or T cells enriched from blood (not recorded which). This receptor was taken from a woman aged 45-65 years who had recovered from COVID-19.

Here the CDR3 reads CATSVGGGAFQEKLFF. The CDR3 DNA reads TGTGCCACCAGCGTTGGGGGAGGGGCCTTTCAGGAAAAACTGTTTTTT. The chain uses TRBV15 and TRBJ1-4, with D possibly TRBD1 on 5 matching bases. CDR1 is LNHNV, CDR2 YYDKDF, per germline (reference sequence). V lost 5 bases, J lost 8 bases, and 21 bases lay in between. The CDR3 is 16 residues long.